The 16 T cell receptor beta chains below all came from one sample that was sequenced in a study of graft-versus-host responses after intestinal transplantation. Their recognized antigens are unknown. TCRdb's copy holds only in-frame clones and misses some; the assay was immunoSEQ multiplex PCR. This table holds around 70,000 clones, about 90% found once. The sequences come from unstimulated CD8+ T cells sorted from spleen or lymph node cells, collected before intestinal transplant. The receptors were gathered from a human donor who received an intestinal transplant.

The V gene is TRBV4-1, the J gene TRBJ2-7, with TRBD2 as a possible D gene (6 bases). Deletions cut 0 bases from V and 1 base from J, with 7 bases between. The CDR3 sequence is 14 residues long. CDR1 is MGHRA and CDR2 is YSYEKL in the germline V gene. The CDR3 here is CASSQDAGSYEQYF. The CDR3 DNA follows: TGCGCCAGCAGCCAAGATGCGGGGTCCTACGAGCAGTACTTC.

The J gene is TRBJ2-5, the V gene TRBV28; maybe TRBD1 (5 bases). Germline V gene lookup returns CDR1 MDHEN and CDR2 SYDVKM. This CDR3 has 14 amino acids. V gave up 2 bases and J gave up 5 bases, with 12 bases separating them. CDR3 in DNA: TGTGCCAGCAGTTTACTGGCAGGGATCGAGACCCAGTACTTC. It translates to CASSLLAGIETQYF. Filled out from reference TRBV28 and TRBJ2-5, the complete variable domain reads DVKVTQSSRYLVKRTGEKVFLECVQDMDHENMFWYRQDPGLGLRLIYFSYDVKMKEKGDIPEGYSVSREKKERFSLILESASTNQTSMYLCASSLLAGIETQYFGPGTRLLVL.

The V and J genes are TRBV28 and TRBJ1-2, with TRBD1 identical over 7 bases. Losses at the gene ends were 6 bases for V and 5 bases for J; bases not matched to a gene: 15. Germline V gene sequence: CDR1 MDHEN, CDR2 SYDVKM. CDR3 length equals 16 residues. DNA of the CDR3: TGTGCCAGCAGCCCTCCCGGACAGGATGGACTTTATGGCTACACCTTC. This gives the protein CASSPPGQDGLYGYTF.

The chain combines TRBV19 with TRBJ2-7, with 10 bases matching TRBD1. V shed 7 bases, J shed 3 bases, and the junction held 3 bases outside the gene matches. This CDR3 spans 13 amino acids. Germline V lookup: CDR1 LNHDA, CDR2 SQIVND (reference sequence). The CDR3 nucleotides are TGTGCCAGTACCGGGACAGGGGACTACGAGCAGTACTTC. Amino acid sequence: CASTGTGDYEQYF.

J is TRBJ2-5 and V is TRBV9; the D gene is possibly TRBD2 (7 bases). V was clipped by 3 bases and J by 7 bases, with 13 bases between them. CDR1 SGDLS and CDR2 YYNGEE come from the germline V gene. The CDR3 has 13 amino acids. The CDR3: CASSDREGGTQYF. CDR3 in DNA: TGTGCCAGCAGCGACAGGGAGGGAGGGACCCAGTACTTC.

This clone has more than one count but fewer than ten. The rearrangement uses TRBV28 and TRBJ2-6, with D tentatively TRBD2 (5 bases). Germline V gene data show CDR1 as MDHEN and CDR2 as SYDVKM. V lost 6 bases, J lost 0 bases, and 18 bases lay in between. The CDR3 length is 18 residues. CDR3 coding DNA: TGTGCCAGCAGCAATCCCGACCTCGGGGACTCTGGGGCCAACGTCCTGACTTTC. Translation gives CASSNPDLGDSGANVLTF. The full variable domain, completed using reference TRBV28 and TRBJ2-6, is DVKVTQSSRYLVKRTGEKVFLECVQDMDHENMFWYRQDPGLGLRLIYFSYDVKMKEKGDIPEGYSVSREKKERFSLILESASTNQTSMYLCASSNPDLGDSGANVLTFGAGSRLTVL.

The chain is built from TRBV7-8 and TRBJ2-1, with 7 bases that match TRBD2. V shed 8 bases and J 0 bases; nucleotides not matched to a gene: 7. The length of the CDR3 is 15 residues. Germline assignment: CDR1 SGHVS and CDR2 FQNEAQ. CDR3 loop: CASVLSGISYNEQFF. CDR3 coding DNA: TGTGCCAGCGTCTTAAGCGGGATCTCCTACAATGAGCAGTTCTTC.

The chain joins TRBV10-1 to TRBJ2-7; 7 bases map to TRBD2. V shed 0 bases, J shed 10 bases, and the junction held 6 bases outside the gene matches. The CDR3 has 13 residues. Germline V gene data show CDR1 as WNHNN and CDR2 as SYGVQD (reference sequence). The CDR3 coding sequence is TGCGCCAGCAGTGAGTCGACTGCGGGAGACCAGTACTTC. Translated: CASSESTAGDQYF.

The V and J genes are TRBV13 and TRBJ1-1, with 8 bases fitting TRBD1. The length of the CDR3 is 14 residues. With V trimmed by 5 bases and J by 6 bases, 8 bases remained unmatched. The germline V gene has CDR1 PRHDT and CDR2 FYEKMQ (reference sequence). The CDR3 loop is CASSGDRGDPEAFF. Written as DNA, the CDR3 is TGTGCCAGCAGCGGAGACAGGGGAGATCCTGAAGCTTTCTTT.

The V call is TRBV12-5, the J call TRBJ2-1; TRBD2 agrees at 7 bases. The CDR3 covers 13 residues. Germline assignment: CDR1 LGHNT and CDR2 FRNRAP. The trim removed 6 bases at V and 13 bases at J, leaving 12 bases unmatched. The CDR3 sequence: CASGAGLMFPQFF. For the CDR3, the DNA is TGTGCTAGTGGAGCGGGACTAATGTTTCCCCAGTTCTTC. The full variable domain, rest sourced from reference TRBV12-5 and TRBJ2-1, is DARVTQTPRHKVTEMGQEVTMRCQPILGHNTVFWYRQTMMQGLELLAYFRNRAPLDDSGMPKDRFSAEMPDATLATLKIQPSEPRDSAVYFCASGAGLMFPQFFGPGTRLTVL.

The chain uses TRBV5-6 and TRBJ2-2; 9 bases are a match to TRBD2. This CDR3 has 16 amino acids. Per germline, CDR1 SGHDT and CDR2 YYEEEE. V lost 4 bases, J lost 4 bases, and 8 bases stayed unmatched. The CDR3 DNA reads as TGTGCCAGCAGCCACTGGCGGGAGGGCCCCACCGGGGAGCTGTTTTTT. Protein product: CASSHWREGPTGELFF.

The rearrangement uses TRBV6-5 and TRBJ1-1, with D possibly being TRBD1 (6 bases). Germline V gene lookup returns CDR1 MNHEY and CDR2 SVGAGI. V lost 3 bases to trimming and J lost 3 bases, with 8 bases between them. This CDR3 comprises 13 residues. This CDR3 is CASSYAGDTEAFF. CDR3 in DNA: TGTGCCAGCAGTTATGCAGGGGACACTGAAGCTTTCTTT.

The chain recombines TRBV2 with TRBJ2-3, with D maybe TRBD2 (6 bases). The CDR3 is made up of 14 amino acids. In germline, CDR1 is SNHLY, CDR2 FYNNEI. Trimming stripped 2 bases from V and 3 bases from J, with 9 bases between. As DNA, the CDR3 is TGTGCCAGCAGTGAACCGGGAGCAACAGATACGCAGTATTTT. Amino acids: CASSEPGATDTQYF.

With respect to this clone: Relative to the germline gene, one junction end is altered; a read error may explain this. The chain is built from TRBV18 and TRBJ2-3, with 10 bases lining up with TRBD1. CDR3 size: 13 residues. Germline CDR1 reads KGHSH; CDR2 reads LQKENI. The CDR3 sequence: CASSLGTTGGVDF. DNA of the CDR3: TGTGCCAGCTCACTAGGTACGACAGGGGGCGTGGATTTT.

Here the CDR3 reads CASSDGAGDAPQHF. The CDR3, as DNA: TGTGCCAGCAGTGATGGTGCAGGGGATGCGCCCCAGCATTTT. The rearrangement joins TRBV6-1 to TRBJ1-5, with a weak D call TRBD1 (6 bases). Trimming took off 3 bases at V and 9 bases at J, with 15 bases between the two ends. The CDR3 totals 14 residues. Germline V gives CDR1 MNHNS, CDR2 SASEGT.

This chain uses TRBV4-1 with TRBJ2-7; 7 bases fit TRBD1. Germline-derived CDR1 and CDR2 are MGHRA and YSYEKL. This CDR3 has 13 amino acids. V dropped 4 bases and J dropped 6; count of bases not matched to a gene: 6. DNA of the CDR3: TGCGCCAGCAGCCCTCCTGGACAGGCCGAGCAGTACTTC. Translating gives CASSPPGQAEQYF.